Following are 8 T cell receptor beta chains from one sample sequenced in a study of blood T cell repertoires in COVID-19. TCRdb keeps only in-frame clones here, not all; method: immunoSEQ multiplex PCR. The sample consists of under 300,000 clones, around 84% of them appearing once. Material for sequencing was PBMCs or T cells enriched from blood (not recorded which). The source of these receptors is a woman between 45 and 65 years old who had recovered from COVID-19.

J is TRBJ2-5 and V is TRBV28; possible D gene TRBD1, 6 bases. V dropped 1 base and J dropped 5 bases, with 20 bases sitting between them. The CDR3 is 17 amino acids. In germline, CDR1 is MDHEN, CDR2 SYDVKM. The CDR3 DNA follows: TGTGCCAGCAGTTTATCCAGCCCAGGGGCAGGGGATGAGACCCAGTACTTC. It yields the protein CASSLSSPGAGDETQYF.

The chain uses TRBV10-3 and TRBJ1-4; D not certain. Germline-derived CDR1 and CDR2 are ENHRY and SYGVKD. V shed 0 bases and J shed 8 bases, with 19 bases lying between them. The CDR3 runs to 17 residues. The CDR3 sequence: CAISESIGIRRGEKLFF. The DNA of the CDR3 is TGTGCCATCAGTGAGTCGATCGGCATCCGAAGAGGGGAAAAACTGTTTTTT.

This sequence joins TRBV2 and TRBJ1-5; no firm D call. The CDR3 contains 12 residues. Trimming left V 4 bases short and J 4 bases short, with 5 bases between. Germline assignment: CDR1 SNHLY and CDR2 FYNNEI. In DNA, the CDR3 is TGTGCCAGCAGTGCGGAGAATCAGCCCCAGCATTTT. Translation: CASSAENQPQHF.

The chain couples TRBV5-4 to TRBJ2-1; 8 nucleotides line up with TRBD2. V shed 1 base, J shed 6 bases, and the junction held 3 bases outside the gene matches. This CDR3 is built from 14 residues. The germline CDR1 and CDR2 sequences are SGHNT and YYREEE (reference sequence). CDR3 region: CASSLQLAANEQFF. Here the CDR3 DNA reads TGTGCCAGCAGCTTGCAACTAGCGGCCAATGAGCAGTTCTTC.

This chain joins TRBV12-5 and TRBJ1-5, with no clear D. The CDR3 is made up of 15 amino acids. Germline V lookup: CDR1 LGHNT, CDR2 FRNRAP. The V gene lost 6 bases and the J gene lost 7 bases, with 19 bases spanning the gap. The CDR3 sequence: CASGPGPLARQPQHF. The CDR3 nucleotides are TGTGCTAGTGGGCCCGGTCCCCTGGCGCGGCAGCCCCAGCATTTT.

The rearrangement links TRBV6-5 to TRBJ1-2, with 7 bases that match TRBD1. J was trimmed by 7 bases and V by 5 bases; bases with no gene match: 7. The germline V gene has CDR1 MNHEY and CDR2 SVGAGI. The CDR3 has 13 amino acids. In DNA form, the CDR3 reads TGTGCCAGCAGTAACGAGGGGGCGGGTGGCTACACCTTC. Its protein product is CASSNEGAGGYTF.

This clone was observed a handful of times. The chain couples TRBV10-3 to TRBJ2-1; D may be TRBD2 (5 bases). The V gene lost 7 bases and the J gene lost 4 bases, with 11 bases spanning the gap. The CDR3 extends over 13 amino acids. CDR1 is ENHRY, CDR2 SYGVKD, per germline. The CDR3 reads CAIMDSSYNEQFF. CDR3 nucleotides: TGTGCCATCATGGACTCTTCTTACAATGAGCAGTTCTTC.

The chain is built from TRBV10-3 and TRBJ1-2; D call uncertain. Per germline, CDR1 ENHRY and CDR2 SYGVKD. The ends were cut back, 8 bases at V and 1 base at J, with 5 bases in the middle. The CDR3 runs to 11 residues. The CDR3 DNA reads as TGTGCCATCGGCAGTAACTATGGCTACACCTTC. The encoded protein is CAIGSNYGYTF.